A single sample gave rise to the 29 T cell receptor beta chains below, sequenced in a study of Tregs in tolerant kidney transplant recipients (dated by TCRdb to 2018 to 2020). The library was produced with the immunoSEQ multiplex PCR assay. This is the immuneACCESS table as TCRdb keeps it, with only in-frame sequences that have V and J called. A part of the clones is gone; compared with another copy, unresolved V genes explain less than half, and the rest is unexplained. The sample yields fewer than 150,000 clones; 85% to 95% were counted once. The leading ten clones occupy less than 0.7% of the sample. The material sequenced was CD4+ T cells from blood. These receptors all stem from a human donor in good health.

This chain connects TRBV5-1 to TRBJ2-3; weak D call: TRBD2 (5 bases). Trimming pared 0 bases from V and 1 base from J, leaving 15 bases between. The CDR3 extends over 17 amino acids. CDR1 and CDR2 (germline): SGHRS, YFSETQ. Written as DNA, the CDR3 is TGCGCCAGCAGCTTGGCCTGGGTGGGAGATGGCACAGATACGCAGTATTTT. Translation: CASSLAWVGDGTDTQYF.

The chain carries TRBV5-1 and TRBJ2-3; possible D gene TRBD1, 5 bases. V lost 0 bases to trimming and J lost 4 bases, with 9 bases between them. The CDR3 is 14 amino acids. CDR1 and CDR2 from the germline V gene are SGHRS and YFSETQ. For the CDR3, the DNA is TGCGCCAGCAGCTTGGCGCTGGGGCCAGATACGCAGTATTTT. This sequence encodes CASSLALGPDTQYF.

This chain uses TRBV30 with TRBJ1-5; D possibly corresponds to TRBD1 (6 bases). CDR3 size: 15 residues. CDR1 GTSNPN and CDR2 SVGIG come from the germline V gene (reference sequence). Trimming took off 0 bases at V and 4 bases at J, with 13 bases between the two ends. CDR3 sequence (DNA): TGTGCCTGGAGTGTTCGGGGCAGGGGAAATCAGCCCCAGCATTTT. Encoded protein: CAWSVRGRGNQPQHF.

The chain employs TRBV4-1 and TRBJ2-3; 9 nucleotides agree with TRBD2. The CDR3 consists of 18 residues. Germline V gene sequence: CDR1 MGHRA, CDR2 YSYEKL. With V trimmed by 0 bases and J by 4 bases, 11 bases remained unmatched. CDR3 region: CASSQEGIGGGASDTQYF. The DNA for the CDR3 is TGCGCCAGCAGCCAAGAAGGTATCGGCGGGGGGGCCTCAGATACGCAGTATTTT.

The chain carries TRBV29-1 and TRBJ2-3; D might be TRBD2 (5 bases). CDR3 length equals 14 residues. Germline CDR1 and CDR2: SQVTM and ANQGSEA. Trimming shortened V by 8 bases and J by 0 bases, and 15 bases separated the two germline ends. CDR3 in amino acids: CSSSADSSTDTQYF. CDR3 nucleotides: TGCAGCTCCTCGGCGGACTCTAGCACAGATACGCAGTATTTT.

V usage is TRBV18 and J usage is TRBJ1-2; D possibly corresponds to TRBD1 (5 bases). V lost 0 bases to trimming and J lost 6 bases, with 14 bases between them. The CDR3 consists of 15 residues. CDR1 and CDR2 from the germline V gene are KGHSH and LQKENI. CDR3 in DNA: TGTGCCAGCTCACCACCGGGTGGGGGGACGAATGGCTACACCTTC. This codes for CASSPPGGGTNGYTF.

The chain is built from TRBV7-3 and TRBJ2-6; D assignment may be TRBD1 or TRBD2 (5 bases each). CDR3 length equals 17 residues. Germline CDR1 is SGHTA and CDR2 is FQGTGA. V was clipped by 1 base and J by 1 base, with 11 bases between them. This CDR3 is CASSLNLGVSGANVLTF. CDR3 DNA sequence: TGTGCCAGCAGCTTAAATTTGGGGGTATCTGGGGCCAACGTCCTGACTTTC.

The chain has TRBV5-4 and TRBJ1-4; 8 bases are a match to TRBD1. V dropped 4 bases and J dropped 7; count of bases not matched to a gene: 6. The CDR3 consists of 14 residues. Germline V gene lookup returns CDR1 SGHNT and CDR2 YYREEE (reference sequence). The CDR3 region is CASSGQGWGEKLFF. DNA of the CDR3: TGTGCCAGCAGCGGACAGGGATGGGGTGAAAAACTGTTTTTT. Looking up the rest from reference TRBV5-4 and TRBJ1-4 gives the full variable domain: ETGVTQSPTHLIKTRGQQVTLRCSSQSGHNTVSWYQQALGQGPQFIFQYYREEENGRGNFPPRFSGLQFPNYSSELNVNALELDDSALYLCASSGQGWGEKLFFGSGTQLSVL.

V usage is TRBV5-1 and J usage is TRBJ2-5; D gene ambiguous. The last part of the DNA fits TRBJ2-7 better; the J call may be wrong. Germline V CDR1 and CDR2: SGHRS, YFSETQ. The CDR3 extends over 15 amino acids. In DNA form, the CDR3 reads TGCGCCAGCAGCTTGCATCGCTCCACTCAGGACGAGCAGTACTTC. This sequence encodes CASSLHRSTQDEQYF.

CDR3 amino acids: CASSQFSGRSIYEQYF. The CDR3 DNA reads as TGCGCCAGCAGCCAATTTAGCGGGAGATCAATCTACGAGCAGTACTTC. This chain connects TRBV4-1 to TRBJ2-7; 9 nucleotides agree with TRBD2. V lost 2 bases to trimming and J lost 3 bases; unmatched junction nucleotides: 8. The germline CDR1 and CDR2 sequences are MGHRA and YSYEKL. There are 16 residues in the CDR3.

The chain uses TRBV27 and TRBJ2-4; D perhaps matches TRBD1 (6 bases). This CDR3 has 15 amino acids. Germline V gene data show CDR1 as MNHEY and CDR2 as SMNVEV (reference sequence). Trimming removed 2 bases at V and 7 bases at J, with 15 bases between. The CDR3 sequence is CASSLTPQGYNIQYF. CDR3 nucleotide sequence: TGTGCCAGCAGTTTAACCCCGCAGGGGTATAACATTCAGTACTTC.

The chain combines TRBV11-1 with TRBJ2-5; D gene ambiguous. The CDR3 contains 14 residues. The V gene lost 3 bases and the J gene lost 0 bases, with 8 bases spanning the gap. CDR1 SGHAT and CDR2 FQDESV come from the germline V gene (reference sequence). The CDR3 DNA sequence: TGTGCCAGCAGCTTCTCTTCCAACCAAGAGACCCAGTACTTC. Translated: CASSFSSNQETQYF. Full variable domain (missing parts from reference TRBV11-1 and TRBJ2-5): EAEVAQSPRYKITEKSQAVAFWCDPISGHATLYWYRQILGQGPELLVQFQDESVVDDSQLPKDRFSAERLKGVDSTLKIQPAELGDSAMYLCASSFSSNQETQYFGPGTRLLVL.

The chain uses TRBV7-6 and TRBJ2-6; TRBD1 matches 10 bases. Germline V CDR1 and CDR2: SGHVS, FNYEAQ. This CDR3 contains 17 residues. Unmatched junction bases numbered 5, after V lost 6 bases and J lost 0 bases. This CDR3 is CASSGGQGSSGANVLTF. The CDR3 region has the DNA TGTGCCAGCAGTGGGGGACAGGGGTCCTCTGGGGCCAACGTCCTGACTTTC.

V usage is TRBV6-1 and J usage is TRBJ2-5; maybe TRBD1 (5 bases). CDR1 MNHNS and CDR2 SASEGT come from the germline V gene. This CDR3 is built from 16 residues. Trimming took 2 bases from V and 0 from J, leaving 13 bases between them. CDR3 loop: CASSEYQGWDQETQYF. In DNA form, the CDR3 reads TGTGCCAGCAGTGAATATCAGGGTTGGGACCAAGAGACCCAGTACTTC.

The V call is TRBV9, the J call TRBJ2-7, with 8 bases identical to TRBD2. The ends lost 4 bases at V and 4 bases at J; junction bases unmatched: 7. Germline loops: CDR1 SGDLS, CDR2 YYNGEE. The CDR3 runs to 14 residues. The CDR3 region is CASSTGGAGYEQYF. The CDR3 DNA follows: TGTGCCAGCAGCACCGGGGGGGCAGGGTACGAGCAGTACTTC.

In regard to this clone: One junction end does not reproduce the germline sequence, and a read error may be involved. The chain links TRBV4-2 to TRBJ1-1; D is possibly TRBD1 (5 bases). Per germline, CDR1 LGHNA and CDR2 YNFKEQ. The CDR3 runs 14 residues. CDR3 in DNA: TGTGCCAGCAGCAAAGACGGGGGGAAGGATGAAGCTTTCTTT. This sequence encodes CASSKDGGKDEAFF.

The chain is built from TRBV7-9 and TRBJ2-5, with 8 bases lining up with TRBD2. Unmatched junction bases numbered 8, after V lost 5 bases and J lost 3 bases. Germline lookup yields CDR1 SEHNR and CDR2 FQNEAQ (reference sequence). The CDR3 has 15 residues. DNA for the CDR3: TGTGCCAGCAGCCCCTCCAGAGCGGGAGAAGAGACCCAGTACTTC. Protein sequence: CASSPSRAGEETQYF.

This chain joins TRBV13 and TRBJ2-3; the D gene is possibly TRBD2 (5 bases). With 2 bases removed from V and 0 bases from J, the gap between germline ends came to 9 bases. Germline assignment: CDR1 PRHDT and CDR2 FYEKMQ (reference sequence). This CDR3 spans 15 amino acids. The CDR3 is CASSLSPGSTDTQYF. CDR3 nucleotides: TGTGCCAGCAGCTTAAGTCCGGGGAGCACAGATACGCAGTATTTT.

This clone was counted only a few times. V and J are TRBV11-2 and TRBJ2-7; TRBD2 aligns across 12 bases. V lost 2 bases, J lost 6 bases, and 11 bases stayed unmatched. CDR1 and CDR2 from the germline V gene are SGHAT and FQNNGV. CDR3 length: 17 residues. In DNA, the CDR3 is TGTGCCAGCAGCTTATCCCCTGTGGCTAGCGGGAGGGGCGAGCAGTACTTC. Translation: CASSLSPVASGRGEQYF.

CDR3 nucleotides: TGCGCCAGCAACTACGGCTACGAGCAGTACTTC. Its translation: CASNYGYEQYF. The chain is built from TRBV5-1 and TRBJ2-7; D gene ambiguous. Germline V CDR1 and CDR2: SGHRS, YFSETQ. The CDR3 contains 11 residues. V dropped 6 bases and J dropped 3 bases, with 7 bases sitting between them.

Written as DNA, the CDR3 is TGCGCCAGCTCGACAGGGGTGGACACTGAAGCTTTCTTT. Translation gives CASSTGVDTEAFF. The rearrangement links TRBV5-1 to TRBJ1-1; 8 bases map to TRBD1. CDR3 length equals 13 residues. Germline V gene lookup returns CDR1 SGHRS and CDR2 YFSETQ. The V segment lost 7 bases and the J segment 3 bases; nucleotides outside the gene matches: 5. The full variable domain, its missing parts supplied by reference TRBV5-1 and TRBJ1-1, is KAGVTQTPRYLIKTRGQQVTLSCSPISGHRSVSWYQQTPGQGLQFLFEYFSETQRNKGNFPGRFSGRQFSNSRSEMNVSTLELGDSALYLCASSTGVDTEAFFGQGTRLTVV.

The V and J genes are TRBV5-1 and TRBJ2-5; no clear D gene. This CDR3 is 13 amino acids long. Per germline, CDR1 SGHRS and CDR2 YFSETQ. The ends were cut back, 4 bases at V and 5 bases at J, with 12 bases in the middle. CDR3 residues: CASSASSFETQYF. DNA for the CDR3: TGCGCCAGCAGCGCATCTAGTTTTGAGACCCAGTACTTC.

This rearrangement joins TRBV5-4 to TRBJ2-1, with TRBD2 matching 8 bases. Germline V gene lookup returns CDR1 SGHNT and CDR2 YYREEE (reference sequence). The CDR3 has 14 amino acids. The V and J ends lost 7 bases and 7 bases, in that order; junction bases with no gene match: 10. The CDR3 nucleotides are TGTGCCAGCGCCCCGAGCGGGGGTAGTAATGAGCAGTTCTTC. This encodes CASAPSGGSNEQFF.

The chain has TRBV6-5 and TRBJ1-2, with a weak D call TRBD1 (5 bases). The V end lost 7 bases, the J end lost 4 bases, and 16 bases lay between the germline ends. Germline loops: CDR1 MNHEY, CDR2 SVGAGI. The CDR3 is 14 amino acids. The DNA of the CDR3 is TGTGCCAGCAACCCCCAGGGAGGCCGCTATGGCTACACCTTC. Its translation is CASNPQGGRYGYTF.

The chain is built from TRBV4-1 and TRBJ2-6; 8 bases map to TRBD1. J lost 1 base, V lost 9 bases, and 17 bases had no gene match. Germline V lookup: CDR1 MGHRA, CDR2 YSYEKL. This CDR3 region has 19 residues. The CDR3 spells CASSRRPQGALSGANVLTF. For the CDR3, the DNA is TGCGCCAGTTCGCGACGCCCCCAGGGGGCTCTTTCTGGGGCCAACGTCCTGACTTTC.

Concerning this clone itself: Different DNA sequences within this sample yield the same CDR3. The J gene is TRBJ1-1, the V gene TRBV6-5; D gene unclear. The CDR3 totals 13 residues. The ends were cut back, 2 bases at V and 0 bases at J, with 4 bases in the middle. Germline-derived CDR1 and CDR2 are MNHEY and SVGAGI. For the CDR3, the DNA is TGTGCCAGCAGTTACAGCGTGAACACTGAAGCTTTCTTT. Translated, it gives CASSYSVNTEAFF.

J is TRBJ2-1 and V is TRBV5-4; tentatively, D is TRBD2 (6 bases). The ends were cut back, 0 bases at V and 3 bases at J, with 10 bases in the middle. Germline V gene data show CDR1 as SGHNT and CDR2 as YYREEE (reference sequence). CDR3 length: 15 residues. The CDR3 sequence is CASSLGGGGYNEQFF. DNA for the CDR3: TGTGCCAGCAGCTTGGGTGGGGGAGGCTACAATGAGCAGTTCTTC.

The V and J genes are TRBV7-3 and TRBJ2-5; 9 bases are shared with TRBD1. Per the germline V gene, CDR1 is SGHTA and CDR2 is FQGTGA. Trimming took 5 bases from V and 3 from J; bases not matched to a gene: 4. The CDR3 runs 14 residues. CDR3 residues: CASSPTGGEETQYF. CDR3 sequence (DNA): TGTGCCAGCAGCCCTACAGGGGGCGAAGAGACCCAGTACTTC.

This chain links TRBV5-6 with TRBJ1-6, with D perhaps matching TRBD1 (6 bases). This CDR3 has 15 amino acids. CDR1 and CDR2 (germline): SGHDT, YYEEEE. Trimming removed 0 bases from V and 14 bases from J, with 18 bases in between. The CDR3 reads CASSLDGQGLLALHF. The DNA for the CDR3 is TGTGCCAGCAGCTTGGACGGGCAGGGGCTTTTGGCCCTCCACTTT.